This T cell receptor beta chain stems from a study of beta chain features in type 1 diabetes. As for the study in general: Across the samples, about 110,000,000 sorted cells were examined in total. The study, taken as a whole, reports: For Type 1 diabetes patients, all four CD4+ subsets carried TCRB CDR3s that were moderately but significantly shorter. Naive, central memory and Treg TCRB repertoires appeared more alike in patients than in healthy donors.

The authors sorted CD4+ naive, central memory, regulatory and stem cell-like memory cells via CD45RO/CCR7/CD25/CD127/CD95/CD27. Sequenced material consisted of expressed TCRB transcripts (all of the isolated RNA was reverse transcribed). Assay used: immunoSEQ multiplex PCR; TCRdb lists only in-frame clones, some missing. Seen here are roughly 300,000 clones, around 9% observed once, and the top ten hold less than 1.2%. This clone was seen more than once but under ten times. Its antigen is not identified. The CDR3 is made up of 14 amino acids. CDR1 MGHRA and CDR2 YSYEKL come from the germline V gene. After removal of 5 bases from V and 1 base from J, the junction contained 3 bases not matched to a gene.

The sequenced sample was central memory CD4+ T cells from blood. The chain has TRBV4-1 and TRBJ2-3, with 7 nucleotides matching TRBD1. The sequence came from a man younger than 45 with type 1 diabetes. The DNA of the CDR3 is TGCGCCAGCAGCTCCGGACAGGGCACAGATACGCAGTATTTT. Translated, it gives CASSSGQGTDTQYF.